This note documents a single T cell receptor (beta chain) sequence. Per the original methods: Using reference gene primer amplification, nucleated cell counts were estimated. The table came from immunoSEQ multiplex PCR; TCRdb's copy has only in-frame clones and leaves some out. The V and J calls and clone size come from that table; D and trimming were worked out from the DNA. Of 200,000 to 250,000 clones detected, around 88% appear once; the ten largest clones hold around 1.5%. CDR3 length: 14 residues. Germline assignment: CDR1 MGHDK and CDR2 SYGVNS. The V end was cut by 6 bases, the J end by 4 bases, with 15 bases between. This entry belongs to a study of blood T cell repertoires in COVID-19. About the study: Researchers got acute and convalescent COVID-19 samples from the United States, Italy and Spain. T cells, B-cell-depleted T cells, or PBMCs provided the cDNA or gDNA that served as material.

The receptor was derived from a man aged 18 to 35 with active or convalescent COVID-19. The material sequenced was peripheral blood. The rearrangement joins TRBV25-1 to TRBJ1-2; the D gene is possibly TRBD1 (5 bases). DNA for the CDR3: TGTGCCAGCAGGGTCGCAGGGCAGGGCTATGGCTACACCTTC. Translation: CASRVAGQGYGYTF.